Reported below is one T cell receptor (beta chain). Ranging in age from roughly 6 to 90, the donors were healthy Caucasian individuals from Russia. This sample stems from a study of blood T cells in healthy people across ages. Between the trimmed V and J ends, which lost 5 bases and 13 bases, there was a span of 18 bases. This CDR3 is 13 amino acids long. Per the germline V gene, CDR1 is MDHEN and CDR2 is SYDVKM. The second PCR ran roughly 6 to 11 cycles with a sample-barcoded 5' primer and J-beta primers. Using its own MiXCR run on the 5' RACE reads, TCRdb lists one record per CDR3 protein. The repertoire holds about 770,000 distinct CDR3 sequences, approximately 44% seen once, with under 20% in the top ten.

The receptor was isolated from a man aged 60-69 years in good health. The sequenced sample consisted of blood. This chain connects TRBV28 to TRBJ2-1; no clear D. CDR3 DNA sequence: TGTGCCAGCAGTCCACCGAGTAAAGAGACCCAGTTCTTC. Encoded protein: CASSPPSKETQFF.